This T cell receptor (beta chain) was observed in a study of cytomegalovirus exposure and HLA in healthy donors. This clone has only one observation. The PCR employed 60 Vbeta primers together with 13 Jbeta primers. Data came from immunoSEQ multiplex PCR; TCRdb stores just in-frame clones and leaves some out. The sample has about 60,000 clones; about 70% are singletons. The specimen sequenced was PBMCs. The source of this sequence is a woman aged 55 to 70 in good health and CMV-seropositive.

CDR3 protein: CASSRDRLVGETQYF. DNA for the CDR3: TGTGCCAGCAGCCGAGATCGACTAGTTGGTGAGACCCAGTACTTC. The chain employs TRBV7-2 and TRBJ2-5; D may be TRBD2 (6 bases). Trimming took off 5 bases at V and 5 bases at J, with 18 bases between the two ends. Looked up from germline, CDR1 is SGHTA and CDR2 is FQGNSA. The CDR3 is 15 residues long.